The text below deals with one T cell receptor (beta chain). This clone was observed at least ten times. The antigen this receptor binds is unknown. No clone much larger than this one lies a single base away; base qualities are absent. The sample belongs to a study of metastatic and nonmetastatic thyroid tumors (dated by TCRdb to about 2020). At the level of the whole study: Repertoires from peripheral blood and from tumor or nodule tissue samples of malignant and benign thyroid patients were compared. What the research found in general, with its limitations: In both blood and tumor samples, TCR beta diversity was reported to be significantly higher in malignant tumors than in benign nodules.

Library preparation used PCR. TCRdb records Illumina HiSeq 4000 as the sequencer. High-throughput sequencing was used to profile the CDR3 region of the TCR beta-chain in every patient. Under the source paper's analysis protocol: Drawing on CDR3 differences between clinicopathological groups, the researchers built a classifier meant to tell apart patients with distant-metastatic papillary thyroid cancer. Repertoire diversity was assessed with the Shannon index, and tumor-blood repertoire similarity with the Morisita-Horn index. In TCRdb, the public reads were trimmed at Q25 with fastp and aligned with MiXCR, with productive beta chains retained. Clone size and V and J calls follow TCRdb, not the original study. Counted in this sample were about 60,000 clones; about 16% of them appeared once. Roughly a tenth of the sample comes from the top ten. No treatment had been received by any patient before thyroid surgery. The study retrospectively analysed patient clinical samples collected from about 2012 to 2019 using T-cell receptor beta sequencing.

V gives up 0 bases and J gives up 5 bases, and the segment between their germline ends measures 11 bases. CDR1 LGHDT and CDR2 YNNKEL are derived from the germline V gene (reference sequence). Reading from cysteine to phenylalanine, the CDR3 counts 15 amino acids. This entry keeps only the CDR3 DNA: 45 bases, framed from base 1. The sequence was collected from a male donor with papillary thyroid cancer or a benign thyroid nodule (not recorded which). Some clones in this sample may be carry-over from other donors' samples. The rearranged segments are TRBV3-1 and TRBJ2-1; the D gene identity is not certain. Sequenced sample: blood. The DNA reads TGTGCCAGCAGCCAAGATGGGCTCCCGGACAATGAGCAGTTCTTC. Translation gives CASSQDGLPDNEQFF.